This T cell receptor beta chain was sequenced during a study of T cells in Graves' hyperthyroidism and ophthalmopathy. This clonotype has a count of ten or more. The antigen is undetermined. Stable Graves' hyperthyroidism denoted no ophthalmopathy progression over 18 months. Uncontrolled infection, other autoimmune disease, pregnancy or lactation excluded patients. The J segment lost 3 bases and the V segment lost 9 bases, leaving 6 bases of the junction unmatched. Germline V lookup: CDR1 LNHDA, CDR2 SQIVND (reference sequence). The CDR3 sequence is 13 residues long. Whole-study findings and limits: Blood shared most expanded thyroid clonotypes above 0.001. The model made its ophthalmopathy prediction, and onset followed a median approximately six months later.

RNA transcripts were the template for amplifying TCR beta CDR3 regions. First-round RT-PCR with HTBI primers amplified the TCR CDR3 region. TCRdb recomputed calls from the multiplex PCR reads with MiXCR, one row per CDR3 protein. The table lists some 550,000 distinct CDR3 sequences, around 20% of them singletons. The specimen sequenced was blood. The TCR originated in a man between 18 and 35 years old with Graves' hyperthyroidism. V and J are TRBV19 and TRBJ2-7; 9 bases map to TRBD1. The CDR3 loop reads CASSPDRGYEQYF. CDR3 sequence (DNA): TGTGCCAGCAGTCCGGACAGGGGCTACGAGCAGTACTTC.